This T cell receptor beta chain was observed in a study of blood T cell repertoires in COVID-19. Study information: Spain, Italy and the United States supplied samples that represented acute and convalescent COVID-19.

The assay was immunoSEQ multiplex PCR, and TCRdb's table has in-frame clones only and misses some. The table includes about 85,000 clones, approximately 84% detected once. Germline assignment: CDR1 MNHEY and CDR2 SMNVEV (reference sequence). V was pared by 6 bases and J by 7 bases, with 8 bases of the junction left unmatched. The CDR3 extends over 15 amino acids. The sequence was obtained from a human donor in a cohort sampled during active COVID-19. V is TRBV27 and J is TRBJ1-6; 8 nucleotides line up with TRBD1. What was sequenced was peripheral blood. CDR3 coding DNA: TGTGCCAGCAGACAGGACAGGGTGCACAATTCACCCCTCCACTTT. Its translation is CASRQDRVHNSPLHF.